This TCR beta chain was obtained from a study of T cell changes during pregnancy in multiple sclerosis. V was clipped by 4 bases and J by 8 bases, with 23 bases between them. The CDR3 length is 16 residues. Germline V gene lookup returns CDR1 MNHEY and CDR2 SMNVEV (reference sequence). Produced via immunoSEQ multiplex PCR; TCRdb's table is partial and in-frame only. The profile covers 45,000 to 50,000 clones, with 80% to 95% appearing a single time and 2.2% taken by the ten largest. This TCR came from a female donor with multiple sclerosis, enrolled in a pregnancy study. Sequences were derived from peripheral blood, sampled in the third trimester of pregnancy. The V gene is TRBV27, the J gene TRBJ1-2, with unresolved D. The CDR3 sequence: CASSSSLERTQGGYTF. CDR3 bases: TGTGCCAGCAGTTCAAGCTTGGAAAGGACTCAAGGGGGCTACACCTTC.